Detailed here is one T cell receptor (beta chain). No antigen is known for it. The whole isolated RNA underwent reverse transcription, so sequencing captured expressed TCRB transcripts. Method: immunoSEQ multiplex PCR; TCRdb's copy keeps in-frame clones and lacks some. This table holds almost 350,000 clones, roughly a tenth found once. The data are from a study of beta chain features in type 1 diabetes. CDR1 MGHDK and CDR2 SYGVNS come from the germline V gene. The CDR3 is 17 residues long. Unmatched junction bases numbered 14, after V lost 3 bases and J lost 4 bases. Findings and caveats of the study: Type 1 diabetes patients had moderately but significantly shorter TCRB CDR3s in all four CD4+ subsets.

The chain couples TRBV25-1 to TRBJ2-5; 7 bases map to TRBD1. Sequences were obtained from central memory CD4+ T cells from blood. This clonotype was obtained from a man aged 25-45 years with type 1 diabetes. CDR3 sequence: CASSEGGQAAPRETQYF. CDR3 DNA sequence: TGTGCCAGCAGTGAGGGTGGACAGGCGGCCCCCAGAGAGACCCAGTACTTC.